This T cell receptor (beta chain) is drawn from a study of T cell repertoires in cytomegalovirus infection. Background on the study: Public TCR beta signatures were indicative of both CMV infection and a matching HLA type.

TCRdb passed the reads through MiXCR, listing each CDR3 protein once. This table holds some 390,000 distinct CDR3 sequences, 15% to 20% found once. The CDR3 covers 13 residues. V was shortened by 0 bases and J by 3 bases, with 9 bases between the two germline ends. Germline lookup yields CDR1 DFQATT and CDR2 SNEGSKA (reference sequence). Sequences were obtained from PBMCs. The chain couples TRBV20-1 to TRBJ2-7; D is undetermined. The TCR sequence derives from a human donor in good health (CMV status not recorded). Some clones in this sample may be carry-over from other donors' samples. The CDR3 region has the DNA TGCAGTGCTAGAGAAAGTTCTTTCTACGAGCAGTACTTC. Protein: CSARESSFYEQYF.